This T cell receptor beta chain was found in a study of cytomegalovirus exposure and HLA in healthy donors. Trimming took 4 bases from V and 4 from J, leaving 11 bases between them. Germline V lookup: CDR1 SGHAT, CDR2 FQNNGV. The CDR3 has 14 amino acids. A multiplex PCR was run with 60 Vbeta primers and 13 Jbeta primers. Data came from immunoSEQ multiplex PCR; TCRdb stores just in-frame clones and leaves some out. The table has approximately 220,000 clones, around 80% seen once; the top ten hold roughly 5.5%. Remarks on this clone: What it binds is unknown.

The study's findings and limits: It was in a later analysis that TCR association rates were seen to vary by HLA locus, highest for DRB1 and lowest for HLA-C.

Sequencing input: PBMCs. The chain carries TRBV11-2 and TRBJ2-4, with a weak D call TRBD2 (5 bases). This receptor was taken from a man aged 35-49 years in good health and CMV-seropositive. The CDR3 here is CASSSLSGKNIQYF. CDR3 sequence (DNA): TGTGCCAGCAGCTCCCTCTCGGGAAAAAACATTCAGTACTTC.